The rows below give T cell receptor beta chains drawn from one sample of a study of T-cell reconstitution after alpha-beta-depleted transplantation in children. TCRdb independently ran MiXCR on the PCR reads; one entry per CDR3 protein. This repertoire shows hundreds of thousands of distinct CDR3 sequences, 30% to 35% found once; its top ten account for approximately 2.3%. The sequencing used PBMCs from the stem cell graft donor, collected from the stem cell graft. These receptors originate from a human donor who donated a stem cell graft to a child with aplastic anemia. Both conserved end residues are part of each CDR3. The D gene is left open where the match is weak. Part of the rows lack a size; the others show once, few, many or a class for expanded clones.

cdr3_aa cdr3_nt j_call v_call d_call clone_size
CASSTLRDRGYYGYTF TGTGCCAGCAGTACCCTTCGGGACAGGGGATACTATGGCTACACCTTC TRBJ1-2 TRBV6-1 TRBD1 few
CATSRSSGSTDTQYF TGTGCCACCAGCAGATCCAGCGGGAGCACAGATACGCAGTATTTT TRBJ2-3 TRBV15 - once
CSSPIGGTNTEAFF TGCAGCTCCCCGATAGGGGGAACGAACACTGAAGCTTTCTTT TRBJ1-1 TRBV29-1 - -
CASSPLSQPLQGRDNQPQHF TGTGCCAGCAGTCCACTCTCCCAGCCCTTACAGGGGAGAGACAATCAGCCCCAGCATTTT TRBJ1-5 TRBV27 TRBD1 few
CASSPRDSYSNQPQHF TGTGCCAGCAGTCCGAGGGACAGTTATAGCAATCAGCCCCAGCATTTT TRBJ1-5 TRBV12-3/TRBV12-4 TRBD1 -
CASSQGWGITEAFF TGCGCCAGCAGCCAAGGTTGGGGAATTACTGAAGCTTTCTTT TRBJ1-1 TRBV4-3 - -
CSASRQGNTEAFF TGCAGTGCTAGTCGACAGGGGAACACTGAAGCTTTCTTT TRBJ1-1 TRBV20-1 TRBD1 -
CASSPQGSLETQYF TGTGCCAGCAGTCCCCAGGGGAGCTTGGAGACCCAGTACTTC TRBJ2-5 TRBV12-3/TRBV12-4 - few
CASSLWDRTAYGYTF TGCGCCAGCAGCTTGTGGGATCGGACTGCTTATGGCTACACCTTC TRBJ1-2 TRBV5-1 - -
CATSDSLGQGGSGANVLTF TGTGCCACCAGTGATTCGTTAGGACAGGGGGGTTCTGGGGCCAACGTCCTGACTTTC TRBJ2-6 TRBV24-1 TRBD1 -
CSPFRDRSYNEQFF TGCAGTCCCTTTCGGGACAGGTCCTACAATGAGCAGTTCTTC TRBJ2-1 TRBV20-1 TRBD1 few
CASSSSGRSEQFF TGTGCCAGCAGCTCTAGCGGGAGAAGTGAGCAGTTCTTC TRBJ2-1 TRBV7-7 TRBD2 -
CASSRISGVNQPQHF TGTGCCAGCAGCCGGATTTCAGGGGTCAATCAGCCCCAGCATTTT TRBJ1-5 TRBV27 - -
CASSQDWSGNTIYF TGTGCCAGCAGCCAAGATTGGAGCGGAAACACCATATATTTT TRBJ1-3 TRBV14 - -
CAGPNIVVAEAFF TGTGCCGGTCCTAACATCGTGGTTGCTGAAGCTTTCTTT TRBJ1-1 TRBV7-3 - -
CASSPNSYSGSKYEQFF TGTGCCAGCAGCCCAAACTCCTATAGCGGGAGTAAGTATGAGCAGTTCTTC TRBJ2-1 TRBV7-2 TRBD2 -
CASSVGGTAVSGNTIYF TGTGCCAGCAGCGTAGGAGGGACAGCGGTCTCTGGAAACACCATATATTTT TRBJ1-3 TRBV9 TRBD1 -
CASSFWEQGGYGYTF TGTGCCAGCAGTTTTTGGGAGCAGGGGGGCTATGGCTACACCTTC TRBJ1-2 TRBV12-3/TRBV12-4 TRBD1 -
CASSLAGGNEQYF TGTGCCAGCAGCTTAGCCGGGGGCAACGAGCAGTACTTC TRBJ2-7 TRBV7-6 - -
CASSLRGRHTGELFF TGTGCCAGCAGCTTACGCGGGAGGCATACCGGGGAGCTGTTTTTT TRBJ2-2 TRBV7-2 TRBD2 few
CSVGVRDYNEQFF TGCAGCGTTGGAGTAAGGGACTACAATGAGCAGTTCTTC TRBJ2-1 TRBV29-1 - few
CATSDDARNEQFF TGTGCCACCAGTGACGACGCGAGAAATGAGCAGTTCTTC TRBJ2-1 TRBV24-1 - few
CASSQGGGTYYGYTF TGTGCCAGCAGCCAAGGAGGAGGCACGTACTATGGCTACACCTTC TRBJ1-2 TRBV3-1 - -
CASSYKTGAGSMNTEAFF TGTGCCAGCAGTTACAAGACAGGTGCCGGTTCCATGAACACTGAAGCTTTCTTT TRBJ1-1 TRBV6-2/TRBV6-3 - few
CAISPSQIAGNYNEQFF TGTGCCATCAGTCCCAGCCAAATAGCGGGGAACTACAATGAGCAGTTCTTC TRBJ2-1 TRBV10-3 TRBD2 -
CANRLERAPHFF TGTGCCAACAGACTGGAGCGGGCCCCTCATTTCTTC TRBJ2-1 TRBV7-2 - -
CSASSQGVGRGYTF TGCAGTGCGAGTTCACAGGGGGTGGGTCGTGGCTACACCTTC TRBJ1-2 TRBV20-1 TRBD1 -
CAISEVKGQSNQPQHF TGTGCCATCAGTGAGGTAAAGGGACAGAGCAATCAGCCCCAGCATTTT TRBJ1-5 TRBV10-3 TRBD1 -
CASSFAGPEAFF TGTGCCAGCAGCTTTGCGGGACCTGAAGCTTTCTTT TRBJ1-1 TRBV7-2 - -
CASSYTGAGPPGEQFF TGTGCCAGCAGTTACACCGGTGCGGGCCCACCTGGGGAGCAGTTCTTC TRBJ2-1 TRBV6-7 - -
CSVAQGTGTDTQYF TGCAGCGTTGCCCAGGGGACGGGCACAGATACGCAGTATTTT TRBJ2-3 TRBV29-1 - -
CSARGPVINNSPLHF TGCAGTGCTAGAGGTCCAGTTATTAATAATTCACCCCTCCACTTT TRBJ1-6 TRBV20-1 - few
CSARSYYNEQFF TGCAGTGCTAGGTCCTACTACAATGAGCAGTTCTTC TRBJ2-1 TRBV20-1 - few
CSAPIAGGYEQYF TGCAGTGCCCCGATCGCGGGAGGCTACGAGCAGTACTTC TRBJ2-7 TRBV20-1 TRBD2 -
CASSLEGGRSGANVLTF TGTGCCAGCAGCTTAGAGGGGGGTAGGTCTGGGGCCAACGTCCTGACTTTC TRBJ2-6 TRBV7-8 - few
CSARSAGALGTQYF TGCAGTGCTAGGTCTGCGGGAGCTCTGGGGACCCAGTACTTC TRBJ2-5 TRBV20-1 TRBD2 -
CASRDGRGYGYTF TGTGCCAGCAGGGATGGACGGGGCTATGGCTACACCTTC TRBJ1-2 TRBV27 - -
CSARDLGEERGYNEQFF TGCAGTGCTAGAGATTTAGGGGAGGAGCGGGGGTACAATGAGCAGTTCTTC TRBJ2-1 TRBV20-1 TRBD2 -
CASSLKPAPQETQYF TGTGCCAGCAGCTTAAAGCCAGCGCCCCAAGAGACCCAGTACTTC TRBJ2-5 TRBV11-3 - -
CANSVGQVQRQPQHF TGTGCCAATTCTGTTGGACAGGTTCAAAGGCAGCCCCAGCATTTT TRBJ1-5 TRBV7-2 TRBD1 few
CASSPRDTTLYNEQFF TGTGCCAGCTCACCCCGGGACACAACCCTTTACAATGAGCAGTTCTTC TRBJ2-1 TRBV18 - -
CASRALPGLVFEQYF TGTGCAAGTCGCGCACTTCCGGGACTAGTTTTCGAGCAGTACTTC TRBJ2-7 TRBV12-2 - -
CASSRTTPRGLGGYTF TGTGCCAGCAGTAGAACAACCCCCAGGGGACTAGGTGGCTACACCTTC TRBJ1-2 TRBV2 - -
CASSPKTSGGYGYTF TGTGCCAGCTCACCAAAGACATCAGGGGGCTATGGCTACACCTTC TRBJ1-2 TRBV18 TRBD1 few
CASSLDPGTRGEQYF TGTGCCAGCAGCTTAGATCCCGGGACTAGGGGCGAGCAGTACTTC TRBJ2-7 TRBV11-2 TRBD2 -
CNPLKYEQFF TGCAACCCCCTTAAATATGAGCAGTTCTTC TRBJ2-1 TRBV29-1 - few
CATSDGQEYSNQPQHF TGTGCCACCAGTGATGGACAGGAATATAGCAATCAGCCCCAGCATTTT TRBJ1-5 TRBV24-1 TRBD1 few